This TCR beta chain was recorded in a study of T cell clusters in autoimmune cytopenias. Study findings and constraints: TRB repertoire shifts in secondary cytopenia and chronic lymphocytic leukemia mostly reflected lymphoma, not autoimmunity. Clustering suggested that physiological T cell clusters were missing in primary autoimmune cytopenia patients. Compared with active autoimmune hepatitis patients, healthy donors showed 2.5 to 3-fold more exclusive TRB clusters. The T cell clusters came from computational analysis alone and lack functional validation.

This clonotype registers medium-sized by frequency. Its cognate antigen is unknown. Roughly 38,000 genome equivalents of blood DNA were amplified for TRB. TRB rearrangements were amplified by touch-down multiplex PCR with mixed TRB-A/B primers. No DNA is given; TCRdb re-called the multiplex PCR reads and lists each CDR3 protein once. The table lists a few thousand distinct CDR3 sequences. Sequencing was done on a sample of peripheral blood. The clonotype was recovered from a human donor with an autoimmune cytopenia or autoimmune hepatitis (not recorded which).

The CDR3 here is CASSRYDRPSSYNSPLHF. The chain links TRBV5-6 to TRBJ1-6; TCRdb's D call, TRBD1, is unchecked because there is no DNA. The CDR3 sequence is 18 residues long. Germline lookup yields CDR1 SGHDT and CDR2 YYEEEE.